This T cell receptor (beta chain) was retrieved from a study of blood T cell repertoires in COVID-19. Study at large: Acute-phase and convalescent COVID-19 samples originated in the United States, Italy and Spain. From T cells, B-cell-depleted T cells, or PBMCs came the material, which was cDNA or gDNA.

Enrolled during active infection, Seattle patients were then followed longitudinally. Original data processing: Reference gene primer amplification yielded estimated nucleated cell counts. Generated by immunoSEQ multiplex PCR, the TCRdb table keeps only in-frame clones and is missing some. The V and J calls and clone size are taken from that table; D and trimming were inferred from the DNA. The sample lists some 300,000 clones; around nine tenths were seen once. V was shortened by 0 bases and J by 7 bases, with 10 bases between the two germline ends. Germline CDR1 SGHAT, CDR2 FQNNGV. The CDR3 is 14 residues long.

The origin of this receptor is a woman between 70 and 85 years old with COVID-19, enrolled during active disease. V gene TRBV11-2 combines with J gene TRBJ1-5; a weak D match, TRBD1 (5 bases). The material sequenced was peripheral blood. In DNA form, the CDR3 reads TGTGCCAGCAGCTTAGAACGGGGGGAACAGCCCCAGCATTTT. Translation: CASSLERGEQPQHF.